Sequencing of this TCR beta chain was carried out in a study of T-cell reconstitution after alpha-beta-depleted transplantation in children (dated by TCRdb to 2016 to 2017). Turning to the overall study: Using TCR repertoire profiling, the study followed T-cell immune reconstitution in a quantitative way in children after TCRalphabeta/CD19-depleted allogeneic hematopoietic cell transplantation.

General study outcomes and caveats: Apparently early alphabetaT-cell count recovery about two months after transplant reportedly relied on only several hundred rapidly expanded clones derived from non-depleted graft cells. Hyperexpanded clone frequencies declined over subsequent months; after one year, T-cell counts and TCRbeta diversity were mostly attributed to newly produced T cells. In some patients, the high TCRbeta diversity seen at day 60 was put down to recipient T cells and intrathymic progenitors that had survived conditioning.

Library preparation was by PCR. Sequencing relied on an Illumina HiSeq 2500. Molecular barcoding was employed in the preparation of TCR libraries, with unique molecular identifiers being used to normalize TCRbeta repertoire quantification. TCRdb redid the processing of the public reads, applying fastp at Q25 and MiXCR, and retained in-frame beta chains. Records with the same CDR3 protein are collapsed into one entry carrying the most frequent genes and DNA. The sample table holds 600,000 to 700,000 distinct CDR3 sequences, of which around 13% were seen once. The ten largest clones capture 0.79% of the sample. This clonotype was seen repeatedly, ten times or more. Its antigen is unknown. The sample holds no much larger clone one base away, and base qualities are not on file. This specimen's treatment or condition label, per the study, means: allogeneic hematopoietic cell transplantation with graft depleted of TCRalphabeta T cells and CD19 B cells. The transplant recipients were children given TCRalphabeta/CD19-depleted allogeneic hematopoietic cell grafts.

Sample: PBMCs, taken before TCRalphabeta/CD19-depleted stem cell transplant. The receptor's source is a girl aged 2 to 10 with congenital amegakaryocytic thrombocytopenia, due to receive a stem cell transplant.

DNA sequence: TGTGCCAGCAGTAACCGCAACCGCACAGATACGCAGTATTTT. The translation is CASSNRNRTDTQYF. The rearranged chain carries TRBV6-1 and TRBJ2-3; too little of a D gene remains to name it. The CDR3 spans 14 residues, from the cysteine through the phenylalanine. The kept DNA is CDR3 alone, 42 bases in frame from the first base. V and J lose 5 bases and 1 base, and a span of 10 bases separates them. The germline V gene provides CDR1 MNHNS and CDR2 SASEGT.